This is a list of T cell receptor beta chains from one sample in a study of graft-versus-host responses after intestinal transplantation. No antigen is known for these receptors. The method was immunoSEQ multiplex PCR; TCRdb's version includes in-frame clones alone and lacks a portion of them. The data show 80,000 to 90,000 clones, 80% to 95% seen once. Material: unstimulated CD4+ T cells sorted from spleen or lymph node cells, obtained before intestinal transplant. The receptors derive from a human donor who received an intestinal transplant. The CDR3 runs from the conserved cysteine through the conserved F or W. The D gene is left open where the match is weak. Expanded clones are given a class, and other clones once, few, many or no size at all.

TRBV6-5	-	-	TRBJ2-1	CASSYRAPPANNEQFF	TGTGCCAGCAGTTACAGGGCCCCTCCAGCCAACAATGAGCAGTTCTTC
TRBV4-2	-	-	TRBJ2-2	CASSQGSARIDSGELFF	TGTGCCAGCAGCCAAGGATCCGCTAGAATCGATTCCGGGGAGCTGTTTTTT
TRBV6-5	-	-	TRBJ2-1	CASSRDSYNEQFF	TGTGCCAGCAGTAGGGACTCGTACAATGAGCAGTTCTTC
TRBV11-3	-	-	TRBJ1-3	CASSLDYEGTGAIYF	TGTGCCAGCAGCTTAGATTATGAGGGAACTGGCGCCATATATTTT
TRBV30	TRBD2	once	TRBJ2-1	CAWSKGGLPTYNEQFF	TGTGCCTGGAGTAAGGGAGGGCTTCCTACCTACAATGAGCAGTTCTTC
TRBV18	-	-	TRBJ1-1	CASSPQVTNTEAFF	TGTGCCAGCTCACCTCAAGTCACGAACACTGAAGCTTTCTTT
TRBV28	-	-	TRBJ2-7	CASSGAPYEQYF	TGTGCCAGCAGTGGGGCCCCCTACGAGCAGTACTTC
TRBV5-4	-	-	TRBJ2-7	CASSLNRVTYEQYF	TGTGCCAGCAGCTTGAACAGGGTTACCTACGAGCAGTACTTC
TRBV7-2	TRBD2	-	TRBJ2-1	CASSFPGLAGGNEQFF	TGTGCCAGCAGCTTTCCTGGACTAGCGGGGGGTAATGAGCAGTTCTTC
TRBV28	-	-	TRBJ2-7	CASRTPGPVSEQYF	TGTGCCAGCAGAACACCCGGGCCCGTGAGCGAGCAGTACTTC
TRBV7-7	TRBD1	-	TRBJ2-5	CASSYRQGAGETQYF	TGTGCCAGCAGCTACAGACAGGGGGCGGGAGAGACCCAGTACTTC
TRBV10-3	-	-	TRBJ2-5	CGTGRLPEETQYF	TGTGGGACGGGGCGGCTGCCTGAAGAGACCCAGTACTTC
TRBV15	-	-	TRBJ2-3	CATATSSTDTQYF	TGTGCCACCGCGACGTCTAGCACAGATACGCAGTATTTT
TRBV28	TRBD2	-	TRBJ2-7	CASSLTRLGRASYEQYF	TGTGCCAGCAGTCTTACACGCCTCGGGAGGGCCTCCTACGAGCAGTACTTC